Detailed here is one T cell receptor beta chain. Assay used: immunoSEQ multiplex PCR; TCRdb lists only in-frame clones, some missing. The table records some 69,000 clones, more than 90% of them present only once. Germline-derived CDR1 and CDR2 are MNHGY and SAAAGT. CDR3 length: 13 residues. V lost 0 bases to trimming and J lost 6 bases; unmatched junction nucleotides: 0. These data belong to a study of T cell changes during pregnancy in multiple sclerosis. The chain recombines TRBV6-8 with TRBJ2-7, with TRBD1 matching over 9 bases. The TCR sequence derives from a female donor in good health, enrolled as a control in a pregnancy study. The starting material was peripheral blood, obtained in the second trimester of pregnancy. The CDR3: CASSYSTGGEQYF. The CDR3 DNA sequence: TGTGCCAGCAGTTACTCGACAGGGGGCGAGCAGTACTTC.